One T cell receptor beta chain is described in this entry. The germline gives CDR1 MNHNY, CDR2 SVGAGI (reference sequence). The CDR3 has 13 residues. The V end lost 5 bases, the J end lost 1 base, and 5 bases lay between the germline ends. Each cDNA molecule in the library carried unique molecular identifiers. In TCRdb, the 5' RACE reads were re-called with MiXCR into one record per CDR3 protein. The data show tens of thousands of distinct CDR3 sequences, more than 15% seen once. The data belong to a study of human T cells and chemical hapten exposure. It was from unfractionated whole blood that total RNA was extracted.

The sequence came from a female donor in good health. The chain is built from TRBV6-6 and TRBJ2-2; D is unclear. CDR3 nucleotide sequence: TGTGCCAGCAGTCAGCAGAACACCGGGGAGCTGTTTTTT. Protein product: CASSQQNTGELFF.